This entry lists 21 T cell receptor beta chains sequenced from one sample in a study of blood T cell repertoires in COVID-19 (dated by TCRdb to the early 2020s). Libraries came from the immunoSEQ multiplex PCR assay. TCRdb retrieved this table from immuneACCESS and kept in-frame rearrangements only. Not all clones are present; in checked studies, unresolved V genes account for under half, and no reason is known for the remainder. In all, the sample holds some 96,000 clones, and just over 90% of those were seen once. Approximately 2.2% of the sample goes to the ten largest clones. Source material: peripheral blood. These TCRs come from a man between 50 and 59 years old with active COVID-19.

The rearrangement uses TRBV27 and TRBJ2-5; maybe TRBD2 (6 bases). V lost 7 bases, J lost 5 bases, and 14 bases lay in between. The CDR3 is 13 amino acids. Germline-derived CDR1 and CDR2 are MNHEY and SMNVEV (reference sequence). The CDR3 coding sequence is TGTGCCAGCACCCTGCGGGGCCCGGAGACCCAGTACTTC. Translation: CASTLRGPETQYF.

The rearrangement links TRBV5-4 to TRBJ1-2; D perhaps matches TRBD1 (6 bases). CDR3 size: 14 residues. Germline lookup yields CDR1 SGHNT and CDR2 YYREEE (reference sequence). Trimming left V 3 bases short and J 4 bases short, with 13 bases between. The CDR3 sequence: CASSSTGTSYGYTF. The CDR3 DNA sequence: TGTGCCAGCAGCTCCACCGGGACAAGCTATGGCTACACCTTC.

V gene TRBV3-1 (or the pseudogene TRBV3-2) combines with J gene TRBJ2-5, with 14 bases fitting TRBD2. The germline CDR1 and CDR2 sequences are LGHDT and YNNKEL (reference sequence). CDR3 length: 17 residues. V shed 6 bases, J shed 5 bases, and the junction held 11 bases outside the gene matches. CDR3 residues: CASRMTSGGALGETQYF. CDR3 coding DNA: TGTGCCAGCAGGATGACTAGCGGGGGGGCTTTGGGCGAGACCCAGTACTTC.

The chain joins TRBV5-1 to TRBJ1-2; D not resolved. The CDR3 extends over 13 amino acids. Trimming took 3 bases from V and 7 from J, leaving 13 bases between them. Germline V gene lookup returns CDR1 SGHRS and CDR2 YFSETQ. The CDR3 DNA follows: TGCGCCAGCAGCTCTCCAAGCCCAGGTGGCTACACCTTC. Residues: CASSSPSPGGYTF.

This rearrangement joins TRBV9 to TRBJ1-6; TRBD1 matches at 7 bases. The CDR3 is 15 amino acids. J lost 10 bases, V lost 0 bases, and 7 bases had no gene match. Germline values: CDR1 SGDLS, CDR2 YYNGEE. DNA of the CDR3: TGTGCCAGCAGCGTAGACCCGAGGACAGGATCACCCCTCCACTTT. It yields the protein CASSVDPRTGSPLHF.

The chain couples TRBV11-2 to TRBJ2-5, with TRBD2 as a possible D gene (5 bases). This CDR3 spans 15 amino acids. Trimming took off 3 bases at V and 2 bases at J, with 13 bases between the two ends. Looked up from germline, CDR1 is SGHAT and CDR2 is FQNNGV. As DNA, the CDR3 is TGTGCCAGCAGCTTCGTGGGAGATTGGCAAGAGACCCAGTACTTC. The encoded protein is CASSFVGDWQETQYF.

The chain employs TRBV6-6 and TRBJ2-2; possibly TRBD2 for D (6 bases). The germline gives CDR1 MNHNY, CDR2 SVGAGI (reference sequence). This CDR3 region has 16 residues. Trimming cost V 6 bases and J 1 base, with 15 bases left between them. CDR3 region: CASRPGGSKNTGELFF. CDR3 bases: TGTGCCAGCAGACCTGGGGGGTCAAAGAACACCGGGGAGCTGTTTTTT.

V and J are TRBV6-5 and TRBJ1-6; D is perhaps TRBD1 (6 bases). V gave up 10 bases and J gave up 0 bases, with 13 bases separating them. The CDR3 is 15 amino acids. CDR1 and CDR2 (germline): MNHEY, SVGAGI. The CDR3 sequence is CATKTGPSYNSPLHF. Written as DNA, the CDR3 is TGTGCCACCAAGACAGGCCCCTCCTATAATTCACCCCTCCACTTT.

The J gene is TRBJ1-4, the V gene TRBV5-5, with 7 bases identical to TRBD1. The ends lost 3 bases at V and 3 bases at J; junction bases unmatched: 14. Germline-derived CDR1 and CDR2 are SGHKS and YYEKEE (reference sequence). The CDR3 consists of 18 residues. This CDR3 is CASSWRPDRMASNEKLFF. The CDR3 DNA is TGTGCCAGCAGCTGGCGCCCGGACAGGATGGCGTCTAATGAAAAACTGTTTTTT.

The chain recombines TRBV6-5 with TRBJ1-6, with no clear D. The germline CDR1 and CDR2 sequences are MNHEY and SVGAGI. V was shortened by 4 bases and J by 13 bases, with 8 bases between the two germline ends. This CDR3 is 11 amino acids long. This CDR3 reads CASSSVGPLHF. CDR3 DNA: TGTGCCAGCAGTTCCGTCGGGCCCCTCCACTTT.

V usage is TRBV5-1 and J usage is TRBJ2-3; tentative D call: TRBD2 (7 bases). The germline V gene has CDR1 SGHRS and CDR2 YFSETQ. The CDR3 loop spans 16 amino acids. V lost 2 bases to trimming and J lost 3 bases, with 16 bases between them. The CDR3 DNA follows: TGCGCCAGCAGCTTAGGAGGGGGGGCCGGGACAGATACGCAGTATTTT. It yields the protein CASSLGGGAGTDTQYF.

As to this clone: Germline is not matched at one junction end, which may reflect a read error. The chain uses TRBV5-8 and TRBJ1-5; 7 nucleotides match TRBD1. This CDR3 is built from 13 residues. Germline CDR1 is SGHTS and CDR2 is YDEGEE. CDR3 region: CASSLLMGGQEGF. The CDR3 DNA reads TGTGCCAGCAGCCTCCTGATGGGTGGACAGGAGGGTTTT.

The CDR3 reads CASSMQGGMNEQFF. CDR3 DNA: TGTGCCAGTAGTATGCAGGGTGGAATGAATGAGCAGTTCTTC. The rearrangement links TRBV19 to TRBJ2-1; D might be TRBD1 (5 bases). The CDR3 sequence is 14 residues long. Germline V gives CDR1 LNHDA, CDR2 SQIVND (reference sequence). V was pared by 3 bases and J by 7 bases, with 13 bases between. Filled out from reference TRBV19 and TRBJ2-1, the complete variable domain reads DGGITQSPKYLFRKEGQNVTLSCEQNLNHDAMYWYRQDPGQGLRLIYYSQIVNDFQKGDIAEGYSVSREKKESFPLTVTSAQKNPTAFYLCASSMQGGMNEQFFGPGTRLTVL.

Of note for this clone: Other DNA sequences from this sample encode an identical CDR3 as well. The rearrangement links TRBV5-1 to TRBJ2-2; 10 nucleotides align to TRBD2. CDR3 length: 17 amino acids. V dropped 0 bases and J dropped 4; count of bases not matched to a gene: 6. The germline V gene has CDR1 SGHRS and CDR2 YFSETQ. The CDR3 region is CASSLAPSGGGTGELFF. The CDR3 DNA reads as TGCGCCAGCAGCTTGGCCCCTAGCGGGGGTGGCACCGGGGAGCTGTTTTTT.

The gene calls are TRBV7-8 and TRBJ2-7, with 12 bases identical to TRBD1. The CDR3 is 15 amino acids. Germline V lookup: CDR1 SGHVS, CDR2 FQNEAQ. Trimming at V came to 3 bases and at J to 7 bases, leaving 7 bases not matched to a gene. Here the CDR3 DNA reads TGTGCCAGCAGCTTCCGGGACAGGGGGCGCCTGGAGCAGTACTTC. As protein: CASSFRDRGRLEQYF.

The chain joins TRBV2 to TRBJ1-1; D is uncertain. The CDR3 sequence is 14 residues long. Germline CDR1 and CDR2: SNHLY and FYNNEI. V lost 4 bases to trimming and J lost 1 base, with 10 bases between them. CDR3 DNA: TGTGCCAGCAGTGGCGACTCCTGGAACACTGAAGCTTTCTTT. This translates into CASSGDSWNTEAFF.

This sequence joins TRBV18 and TRBJ2-3, with 8 bases aligning to TRBD1. Germline CDR1 is KGHSH and CDR2 is LQKENI. This CDR3 spans 14 amino acids. V trimming: 6 bases; J trimming: 3 bases; junction bases outside the gene matches: 5. The DNA for the CDR3 is TGTGCCAGCTCGCGAAGGACAGGGACAGATACGCAGTATTTT. Translated: CASSRRTGTDTQYF.

J is TRBJ1-5 and V is TRBV5-8; no definite D call. Germline loops: CDR1 SGHTS, CDR2 YDEGEE. The length of the CDR3 is 15 residues. V gave up 2 bases and J gave up 0 bases, with 9 bases separating them. The CDR3 DNA follows: TGTGCCAGCAGCTTAAAGCGATATAGCAATCAGCCCCAGCATTTT. It translates to CASSLKRYSNQPQHF.

Only one count was recorded for this clone. The V gene is TRBV7-9, the J gene TRBJ2-2, with TRBD1 identical over 8 bases. The CDR3 length is 15 residues. The V segment lost 3 bases and the J segment 4 bases; nucleotides outside the gene matches: 4. Germline loops: CDR1 SEHNR, CDR2 FQNEAQ (reference sequence). CDR3 DNA sequence: TGTGCCAGCAGCTTCCAGGGGGCGCCCACCGGGGAGCTGTTTTTT. Protein product: CASSFQGAPTGELFF.

The gene calls are TRBV24-1 and TRBJ1-1; 9 bases line up with TRBD1. The trim removed 4 bases at V and 9 bases at J, leaving 5 bases unmatched. The germline gives CDR1 KGHDR, CDR2 SFDVKD. The length of the CDR3 is 13 residues. The CDR3 DNA reads TGTGCCACCAGTGACCTGGGGACAGGGAAAGCTTTCTTT. It specifies CATSDLGTGKAFF.

The chain combines TRBV10-1 with TRBJ1-6; D uncertain. Germline CDR1 and CDR2: WNHNN and SYGVQD (reference sequence). The CDR3 loop spans 14 amino acids. Trimming pared 4 bases from V and 7 bases from J, leaving 11 bases between. The CDR3 loop is CASSVYRENSPLHF. The DNA for the CDR3 is TGCGCCAGCAGTGTTTACAGAGAAAATTCACCCCTCCACTTT.